The present entry profiles one T cell receptor beta chain with its context. Method: immunoSEQ multiplex PCR; TCRdb's copy keeps in-frame clones and lacks some. Among about 330,000 clones, around 90% were seen once, and the ten largest hold under 6%. These data belong to a study of blood T cell repertoires in COVID-19. Study at large: Italy, Spain and the United States were the sources of the convalescent and acute COVID-19 samples. From T cells, B-cell-depleted T cells, or PBMCs came the material, which was cDNA or gDNA.

Donors of Cohort 3 who recovered were those that had two negative PCRs, clearance, or symptom resolution. Per germline, CDR1 MDHEN and CDR2 SYDVKM. V lost 2 bases and J lost 2, with 15 bases in between. CDR3 length: 16 amino acids. This receptor was obtained from a man younger than 45 who had recovered from COVID-19. Material: PBMCs or T cells enriched from blood (not recorded which). The chain links TRBV28 to TRBJ2-5; tentative D call: TRBD2 (6 bases). The DNA of the CDR3 is TGTGCCAGCAGTTTAGCGGGGAAGGGGTCGCAAGAGACCCAGTACTTC. Translated, it gives CASSLAGKGSQETQYF.